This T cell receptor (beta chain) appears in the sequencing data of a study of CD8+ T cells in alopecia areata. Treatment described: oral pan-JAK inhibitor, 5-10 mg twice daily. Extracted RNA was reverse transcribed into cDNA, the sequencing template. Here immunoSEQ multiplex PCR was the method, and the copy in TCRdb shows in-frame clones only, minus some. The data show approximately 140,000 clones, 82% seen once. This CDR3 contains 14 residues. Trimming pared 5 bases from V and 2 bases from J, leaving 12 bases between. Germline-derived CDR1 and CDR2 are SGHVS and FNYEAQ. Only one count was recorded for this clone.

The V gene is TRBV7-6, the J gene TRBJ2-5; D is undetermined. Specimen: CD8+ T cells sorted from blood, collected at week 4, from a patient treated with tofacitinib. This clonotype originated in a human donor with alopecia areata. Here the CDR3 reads CASSPWAPQETQYF. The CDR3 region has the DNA TGTGCCAGCAGCCCCTGGGCCCCTCAAGAGACCCAGTACTTC.